A single sample is the source of the 23 T cell receptor beta chains below, sequenced in a study of early T cells in non-severe SARS-CoV-2 infection. TCRdb passed the 5' RACE reads through MiXCR, listing each CDR3 protein once. This table holds approximately 84,000 distinct CDR3 sequences, less than 15% found once. The specimen was whole blood. The receptors shown here come from an adult who was a healthcare worker with PCR-confirmed SARS-CoV-2 infection or an uninfected control (not recorded which).

This clonotype has more than one count but fewer than ten. This sequence joins TRBV7-9 and TRBJ2-3, with 10 positions matching TRBD1. V dropped 7 bases and J dropped 5; count of bases not matched to a gene: 6. The CDR3 covers 14 residues. The germline V gene encodes CDR1 SEHNR and CDR2 FQNEAQ (reference sequence). This CDR3 is CASMTDRGGDTQYF. The DNA for the CDR3 is TGTGCCAGCATGACGGACAGGGGGGGAGATACGCAGTATTTT.

The CDR3 region is CSVGHRVSDTQYF. The CDR3 nucleotides read TGCAGCGTTGGCCATAGAGTCTCGGATACGCAGTATTTT. The rearrangement joins TRBV29-1 to TRBJ2-3, with D uncertain. The CDR3 loop spans 13 amino acids. Germline CDR1 is SQVTM and CDR2 is ANQGSEA. Trimming took off 4 bases at V and 6 bases at J, with 14 bases between the two ends.

This clonotype appeared many times. The genes are TRBV18 and TRBJ1-6; 7 bases line up with TRBD1. Germline V lookup: CDR1 KGHSH, CDR2 LQKENI. The trim removed 1 base at V and 7 bases at J, leaving 7 bases unmatched. The length of the CDR3 is 16 residues. CDR3 loop: CASSPLVSQGNSPLHF. In nucleotides, the CDR3 is TGTGCCAGCTCACCACTCGTTTCACAGGGGAATTCACCCCTCCACTTT.

This clonotype has only a few counts. The genes are TRBV18 and TRBJ2-7; 7 nucleotides match TRBD1. CDR1 is KGHSH, CDR2 LQKENI, per germline. The CDR3 consists of 16 residues. The J segment lost 3 bases and the V segment lost 4 bases, leaving 12 bases of the junction unmatched. CDR3 region: CASSLGQDLQVYEQYF. For the CDR3, the DNA is TGTGCCAGCTCACTCGGACAGGACCTACAAGTCTACGAGCAGTACTTC.

This clonotype was detected a few times. V usage is TRBV29-1 and J usage is TRBJ2-7; 10 nucleotides align to TRBD1. J was trimmed by 3 bases and V by 4 bases; bases with no gene match: 9. The germline gives CDR1 SQVTM, CDR2 ANQGSEA. The CDR3 consists of 15 residues. Here the CDR3 reads CSVALGQGRFYEQYF. The CDR3 coding sequence is TGCAGCGTTGCCCTGGGACAGGGGAGATTCTACGAGCAGTACTTC.

This clonotype was observed a few times. The chain uses TRBV7-9 and TRBJ1-2, with D possibly TRBD1 on 5 matching bases. V lost 3 bases and J lost 0, with 8 bases in between. Per germline, CDR1 SEHNR and CDR2 FQNEAQ (reference sequence). The CDR3 has 14 amino acids. CDR3 loop: CASSFPRANYGYTF. In DNA, the CDR3 is TGTGCCAGCAGCTTCCCCAGGGCTAACTATGGCTACACCTTC.

CDR3 DNA: TGCGCCAGCAGGCCCGGACGGCAAAACACCGGGGAGCTGTTTTTT. Protein product: CASRPGRQNTGELFF. The chain employs TRBV5-1 and TRBJ2-2; D call uncertain. Trimming removed 5 bases from V and 2 bases from J, with 13 bases in between. The CDR3 sequence is 15 residues long. Germline V CDR1 and CDR2: SGHRS, YFSETQ.

This clonotype was counted between two and nine times. The rearrangement links TRBV5-1 to TRBJ1-1; no reliable D call. The CDR3 contains 14 residues. Germline V CDR1 and CDR2: SGHRS, YFSETQ. Trimming left V 6 bases short and J 0 bases short, with 12 bases between. The CDR3 bases are TGCGCCAGCAAGTACCTAAACATGAACACTGAAGCTTTCTTT. Residues: CASKYLNMNTEAFF.

The chain recombines TRBV28 with TRBJ1-2; D call uncertain. Germline CDR1 is MDHEN and CDR2 is SYDVKM. V was clipped by 3 bases and J by 9 bases, with 11 bases between them. The CDR3 loop spans 12 amino acids. The CDR3 spells CASSLSAWSYTF. The CDR3 nucleotides are TGTGCCAGCAGTTTGTCCGCTTGGAGCTACACCTTC.

On this clonotype itself: This may arise from a read error, as a much more abundant clone is one base away. The rearrangement uses TRBV6-5 and TRBJ2-7, with 9 bases fitting TRBD1. Germline CDR1 is MNHEY and CDR2 is SVGAGI. There are 15 residues in the CDR3. For the CDR3, the DNA is TGTGCCAGCAGTTACTCCGGGACAGGGAGCTACGTGCAGTACTTC. Translation: CASSYSGTGSYVQYF.

The CDR3 nucleotides read TGTGCCAGCAATCCGTCCTGGCGGGCTAATGAAAAACTGTTTTTT. Translation gives CASNPSWRANEKLFF. The genes are TRBV19 and TRBJ1-4; the D is unclear. Looked up from germline, CDR1 is LNHDA and CDR2 is SQIVND (reference sequence). The CDR3 covers 15 residues. The V gene lost 9 bases and the J gene lost 3 bases, with 17 bases spanning the gap.

This clonotype was seen a few times. This rearrangement joins TRBV6-5 to TRBJ2-1; D remains ambiguous. The CDR3 runs to 13 residues. Trimming cost V 4 bases and J 4 bases, with 8 bases left between them. In germline, CDR1 is MNHEY, CDR2 SVGAGI. The CDR3 spells CASSFRAYNEQFF. In nucleotides, the CDR3 is TGTGCCAGCAGTTTCCGGGCATACAATGAGCAGTTCTTC.

The V gene is TRBV7-9, the J gene TRBJ2-3; D is uncertain. Germline V CDR1 and CDR2: SEHNR, FQNEAQ (reference sequence). CDR3 length equals 12 residues. V lost 5 bases and J lost 8, with 11 bases in between. The CDR3 sequence is CASSPIPGTQYF. CDR3 DNA sequence: TGTGCCAGCAGCCCCATTCCCGGTACGCAGTATTTT.

This clonotype was observed at least ten times. The V gene is TRBV5-4, the J gene TRBJ2-1; the match to TRBD1 covers 9 bases. Looked up from germline, CDR1 is SGHNT and CDR2 is YYREEE (reference sequence). Trimming removed 0 bases from V and 6 bases from J; junction bases left unmatched: 1. The CDR3 is 14 amino acids. CDR3 in DNA: TGTGCCAGCAGCTTGGGACAGGGGGGCAATGAGCAGTTCTTC. This codes for CASSLGQGGNEQFF.

This clonotype was observed a handful of times. The chain carries TRBV29-1 and TRBJ2-3; 9 bases fit TRBD2. CDR1 is SQVTM, CDR2 ANQGSEA, per germline. J was trimmed by 10 bases and V by 3 bases; bases with no gene match: 11. The CDR3 covers 14 residues. The DNA of the CDR3 is TGCAGCGTTGATCCGACTAGCGGCCCTTCTCCGCAGTATTTT. The encoded protein is CSVDPTSGPSPQYF.

This clonotype was seen ten or more times. The V call is TRBV7-2, the J call TRBJ1-1, with D possibly matching TRBD1 (5 bases). Trimming took 5 bases from V and 8 from J, leaving 15 bases between them. The CDR3 is 13 amino acids. Germline V lookup: CDR1 SGHTA, CDR2 FQGNSA. The CDR3 region has the DNA TGTGCCAGCAGCCTTGATTGGGGGAACGAAGCTTTCTTT. It codes for CASSLDWGNEAFF.

V is TRBV10-3 and J is TRBJ2-7; D is unresolved. V lost 5 bases to trimming and J lost 6 bases, with 8 bases between them. Germline V lookup: CDR1 ENHRY, CDR2 SYGVKD. CDR3 length equals 11 residues. This CDR3 is CAISQVSEQYF. The CDR3 coding sequence is TGTGCCATCAGTCAGGTATCCGAGCAGTACTTC.

This clonotype was observed a handful of times. The chain carries TRBV7-6 and TRBJ2-7; the D gene is possibly TRBD2 (5 bases). The germline V and J ends were trimmed by 0 bases and 4 bases, with 19 bases remaining between them. The CDR3 covers 17 residues. Germline loops: CDR1 SGHVS, CDR2 FNYEAQ. CDR3 region: CASSLAIPRPGGYEQYF. CDR3 coding DNA: TGTGCCAGCAGCTTAGCGATCCCCCGCCCCGGCGGGTACGAGCAGTACTTC.

This clonotype came up a few times. The chain employs TRBV29-1 and TRBJ2-7; 10 bases fit TRBD1. Germline V gene data show CDR1 as SQVTM and CDR2 as ANQGSEA. V lost 0 bases to trimming and J lost 3 bases; unmatched junction nucleotides: 5. The CDR3 loop spans 15 amino acids. CDR3 in DNA: TGCAGCGTTGAAGATTTACGGGACAGGGGCTACGAGCAGTACTTC. Translation: CSVEDLRDRGYEQYF.

The V call is TRBV6-5, the J call TRBJ2-7; D may be TRBD1 or TRBD2 (5 bases each). Per germline, CDR1 MNHEY and CDR2 SVGAGI. The CDR3 loop spans 13 amino acids. The V end lost 3 bases, the J end lost 4 bases, and 10 bases lay between the germline ends. The CDR3 DNA reads TGTGCCAGCAGTTATTGGGACGGTTACGAGCAGTACTTC. This translates into CASSYWDGYEQYF.

The sample holds many counts of this clonotype. The chain uses TRBV20-1 and TRBJ2-1, with a weak D call TRBD2 (5 bases). The CDR3 consists of 15 residues. V was trimmed by 7 bases and J by 7 bases, leaving 23 bases between them. CDR1 DFQATT and CDR2 SNEGSKA come from the germline V gene (reference sequence). CDR3 region: CSVQRRGRERNEQFF. In DNA form, the CDR3 reads TGCAGTGTTCAGAGACGGGGAAGGGAACGAAATGAGCAGTTCTTC.

This clonotype came up a few times. The chain has TRBV29-1 and TRBJ1-1; D may be TRBD1 (6 bases). CDR1 is SQVTM, CDR2 ANQGSEA, per germline. This CDR3 has 14 residues. V was pared by 7 bases and J by 2 bases, with 17 bases between. The CDR3 DNA is TGCAGCGCCGCTAAGGACAGCCGTAACACTGAAGCTTTCTTT. It encodes CSAAKDSRNTEAFF.

This clonotype was counted at least ten times. The rearrangement uses TRBV5-1 and TRBJ1-5; TRBD1 might be the D (6 bases). Germline-derived CDR1 and CDR2 are SGHRS and YFSETQ. There are 16 residues in the CDR3. V was pared by 5 bases and J by 0 bases, with 15 bases between. The CDR3 coding sequence is TGCGCCAGCAGGGCAGGGGTCGTAGATAGCAATCAGCCCCAGCATTTT. Translated, it gives CASRAGVVDSNQPQHF.